This T cell receptor (beta chain) emerged from a study of T cells in Graves' hyperthyroidism and ophthalmopathy. Template material for amplifying TCR beta CDR3 regions consisted of RNA transcripts. The HTBI primer set was used in a first-round RT-PCR of the TCR CDR3. TCRdb reprocessed the multiplex PCR reads with MiXCR, giving one entry per CDR3 protein. Among about 500,000 distinct CDR3 sequences listed, around 16% were seen once. V dropped 3 bases and J dropped 8 bases, with 16 bases sitting between them. The CDR3 contains 15 residues. Germline V lookup: CDR1 SGHVS, CDR2 FQNEAQ. Notes on the study in general: Appearing also in blood were most of the thyroid clonotypes expanded above 0.001.

This clonotype was counted ten times or more. What it binds is unknown. PBMCs stemmed from about 9.7 ml fresh peripheral blood. This TCR derives from a woman in her 30s with Graves' ophthalmopathy. J is TRBJ1-4 and V is TRBV7-8, with D possibly matching TRBD1 (5 bases). The specimen sequenced was blood. The CDR3 sequence is CASSFTGTQGEKLFF. The CDR3 region has the DNA TGTGCCAGCAGCTTCACCGGGACCCAGGGAGAAAAACTGTTTTTT.